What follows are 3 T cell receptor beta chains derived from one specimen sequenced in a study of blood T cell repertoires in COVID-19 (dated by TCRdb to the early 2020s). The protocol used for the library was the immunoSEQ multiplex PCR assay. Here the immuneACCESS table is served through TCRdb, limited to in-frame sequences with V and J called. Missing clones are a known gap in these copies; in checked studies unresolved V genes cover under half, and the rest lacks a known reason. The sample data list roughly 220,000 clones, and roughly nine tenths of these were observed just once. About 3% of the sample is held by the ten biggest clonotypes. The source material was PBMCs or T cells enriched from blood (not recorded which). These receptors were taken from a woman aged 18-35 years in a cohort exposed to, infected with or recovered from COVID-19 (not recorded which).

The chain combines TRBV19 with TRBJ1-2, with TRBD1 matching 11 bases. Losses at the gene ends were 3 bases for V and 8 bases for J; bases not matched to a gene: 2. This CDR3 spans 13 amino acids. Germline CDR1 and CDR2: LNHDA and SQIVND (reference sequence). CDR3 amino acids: CASSIRTGGGYTF. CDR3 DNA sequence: TGTGCCAGTAGTATCCGGACAGGGGGCGGCTACACCTTC.

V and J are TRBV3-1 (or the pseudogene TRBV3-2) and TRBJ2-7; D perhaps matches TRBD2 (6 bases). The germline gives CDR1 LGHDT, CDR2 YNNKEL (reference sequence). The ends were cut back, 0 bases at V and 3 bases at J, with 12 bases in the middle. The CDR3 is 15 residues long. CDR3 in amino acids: CASSQDTSTSYEQYF. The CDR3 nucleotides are TGTGCCAGCAGCCAAGATACGTCGACTAGCTACGAGCAGTACTTC.

For the CDR3, the DNA is TGTGCCAGCAGCAAGTCACAGGACGGGTCTGGCTACACCTTC. Its translation: CASSKSQDGSGYTF. The rearrangement links TRBV7-3 to TRBJ1-2; D possibly corresponds to TRBD1 (5 bases). From germline, CDR1 is SGHTA and CDR2 FQGTGA. The CDR3 has 14 residues. The V gene lost 5 bases and the J gene lost 7 bases, with 17 bases spanning the gap.